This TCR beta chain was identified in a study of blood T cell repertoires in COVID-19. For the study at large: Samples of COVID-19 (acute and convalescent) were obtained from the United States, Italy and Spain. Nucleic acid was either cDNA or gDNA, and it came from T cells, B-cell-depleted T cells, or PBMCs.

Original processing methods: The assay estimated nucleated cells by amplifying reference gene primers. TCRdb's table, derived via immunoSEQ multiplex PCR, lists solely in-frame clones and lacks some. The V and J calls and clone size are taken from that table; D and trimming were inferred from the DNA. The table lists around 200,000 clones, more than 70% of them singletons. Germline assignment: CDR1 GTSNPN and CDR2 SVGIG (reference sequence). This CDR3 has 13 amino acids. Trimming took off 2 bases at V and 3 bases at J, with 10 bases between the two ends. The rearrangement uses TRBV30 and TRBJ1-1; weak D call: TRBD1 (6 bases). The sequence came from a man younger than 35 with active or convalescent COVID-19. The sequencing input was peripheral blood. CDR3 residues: CAWSTGTDTEAFF. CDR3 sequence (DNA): TGTGCCTGGAGTACAGGGACCGACACTGAAGCTTTCTTT.